The rows below give T cell receptor beta chains drawn from one sample of a study of CD8 T cells in Susac syndrome. TCRdb itself ran the immunoSEQ multiplex PCR reads through MiXCR, one entry per CDR3 protein. The table has a few hundred thousand distinct CDR3 sequences, about 90% seen once. The sample consisted of CD8+ T cells from PBMCs. The receptors originated from a human donor with multiple sclerosis. Each CDR3 is given with its conserved first and last residue. The order of the fields is D gene, V gene, CDR3 protein. A D gene is named only where the DNA matches it firmly.

D: NA; V: TRBV12-3/TRBV12-4; CDR3: CASSTGWTEAFF
D: NA; V: TRBV9; CDR3: CASSARSHATNEKLFF
D: TRBD1; V: TRBV6-2/TRBV6-3; CDR3: CASTGTGPTYEQYF
D: NA; V: TRBV19; CDR3: CASSWGASAYQETQYF
D: TRBD2; V: TRBV5-1; CDR3: CASSLVPSGGEQYF
D: NA; V: TRBV19; CDR3: CASSMARESSYEQYF
D: NA; V: TRBV10-2; CDR3: CAVRADLQETQYF
D: NA; V: TRBV5-6; CDR3: CASSIRDYEQFF
D: NA; V: TRBV7-9; CDR3: CASSSEGRTDTQYF
D: NA; V: TRBV27; CDR3: CASSLSTRNEQFF
D: NA; V: TRBV7-9; CDR3: CASSLEHRPETQYF
D: NA; V: TRBV12-5; CDR3: CASGLAPSPYGYTF
D: NA; V: TRBV30; CDR3: CAWSPRQSLNTEAFF
D: NA; V: TRBV12-3/TRBV12-4; CDR3: CASSLNWGPGGEQYF
D: TRBD2; V: TRBV27; CDR3: CASSLFSSGSSYEQYF
D: NA; V: TRBV14; CDR3: CASSQVHQMGNQPQHF
D: NA; V: TRBV3-1; CDR3: CASSPSRGGYTEAFF
D: TRBD2; V: TRBV20-1; CDR3: CSARGTSGSYEQYF
D: TRBD1; V: TRBV19; CDR3: CASSLQGANTEAFF
D: NA; V: TRBV19; CDR3: CASSPVLNTEAFF
D: NA; V: TRBV7-9; CDR3: CASSFSGVLAKNIQYF
D: TRBD2; V: TRBV6-5; CDR3: CASRSGSSAGEQFF
D: NA; V: TRBV10-2; CDR3: CASSEDLDFGYTF
D: NA; V: TRBV20-1; CDR3: CSAPYGRADTQYF
D: TRBD1; V: TRBV20-1; CDR3: CSARVRDRGGYEQYF
D: NA; V: TRBV12-3/TRBV12-4; CDR3: CASLGGDSSIDTQYF
D: NA; V: TRBV19; CDR3: CASSTPTSYEQYF
D: NA; V: TRBV20-1; CDR3: CSARGGYNEQFF
D: NA; V: TRBV7-6; CDR3: CASSLGGFLLNEQFF
D: TRBD1; V: TRBV5-6; CDR3: CASSAYRDRALETQYF
D: NA; V: TRBV5-6; CDR3: CASSLARHLVNTEAFF
D: TRBD1; V: TRBV4-1; CDR3: CASGTVLLSNYGYTF
D: NA; V: TRBV14; CDR3: CASSQSPGGLYGYTF
D: TRBD2; V: TRBV27; CDR3: CASSLGTSRSYEQYF
D: NA; V: TRBV7-9; CDR3: CASSPRVGSSAEAFF
D: NA; V: TRBV7-6; CDR3: CASSLGPSATISGTDTQYF
D: NA; V: TRBV11-3; CDR3: CASSVSADTQYF
D: TRBD1; V: TRBV4-1; CDR3: CASSQESTGTGGSNYGGYTF
D: TRBD1; V: TRBV14; CDR3: CASRRQGGDGYTF
D: NA; V: TRBV6-2/TRBV6-3; CDR3: CANSHLNEQYF
D: NA; V: TRBV5-4; CDR3: CASNPMGYSGANVLTF
D: NA; V: TRBV19; CDR3: CASNWAAANYGYTF
D: NA; V: TRBV27; CDR3: CASSTLTSSYNEQFF
D: NA; V: TRBV19; CDR3: CASSIGAIMDSVTHNEQFF
D: NA; V: TRBV19; CDR3: CASSMSGPNTEAFF
D: TRBD1; V: TRBV6-2/TRBV6-3; CDR3: CASSSRDRLTGELFF
D: NA; V: TRBV12-3/TRBV12-4; CDR3: CASSLGPNEQYF
D: NA; V: TRBV3-1; CDR3: CASSRVASKEQYF
D: TRBD2; V: TRBV29-1; CDR3: CSVGAGTSALLNEQFF
D: NA; V: TRBV7-9; CDR3: CASSPRQHHASYGEAFF
D: NA; V: TRBV9; CDR3: CASSPLLGNTIYF
D: NA; V: TRBV20-1; CDR3: CSARDGVRGDTQYF
D: TRBD1; V: TRBV7-9; CDR3: CASSLQGGGEKLFF
D: NA; V: TRBV9; CDR3: CASSAGVGDEQFF